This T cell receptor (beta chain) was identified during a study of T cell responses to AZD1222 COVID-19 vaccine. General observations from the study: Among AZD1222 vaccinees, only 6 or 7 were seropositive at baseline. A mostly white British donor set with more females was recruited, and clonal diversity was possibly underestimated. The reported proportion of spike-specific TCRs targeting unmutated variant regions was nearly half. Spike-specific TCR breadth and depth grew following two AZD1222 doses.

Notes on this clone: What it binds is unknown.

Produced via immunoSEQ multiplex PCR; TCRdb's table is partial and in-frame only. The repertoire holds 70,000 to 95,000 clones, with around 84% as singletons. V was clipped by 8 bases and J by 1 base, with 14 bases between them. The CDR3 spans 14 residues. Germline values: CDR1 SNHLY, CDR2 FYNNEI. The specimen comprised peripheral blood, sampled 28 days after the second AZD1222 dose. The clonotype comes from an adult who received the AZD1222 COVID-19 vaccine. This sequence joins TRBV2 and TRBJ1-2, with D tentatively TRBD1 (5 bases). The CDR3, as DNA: TGTGCCAGCGGGGCGGGGGTACTTAACTATGGCTACACCTTC. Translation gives CASGAGVLNYGYTF.